This T cell receptor beta chain was profiled in a study of T cell changes during pregnancy in multiple sclerosis. TCRdb's table, derived via immunoSEQ multiplex PCR, lists solely in-frame clones and lacks some. The sample contains about 74,000 clones, 80% to 95% of which appear only once. Germline loops: CDR1 SEHNR, CDR2 FQNEAQ (reference sequence). CDR3 length: 14 amino acids. V gave up 2 bases and J gave up 3 bases, with 9 bases separating them. The clonotype was recovered from a female donor in good health, enrolled as a control in a pregnancy study. Here the sequenced sample was peripheral blood, taken after pregnancy. The rearrangement uses TRBV7-9 and TRBJ2-3; no firm D call. This CDR3 reads CASSLSASTDTQYF. CDR3 coding DNA: TGTGCCAGCAGCTTATCTGCTAGTACAGATACGCAGTATTTT. The full variable domain, rest sourced from reference TRBV7-9 and TRBJ2-3, is DTGVSQNPRHKITKRGQNVTFRCDPISEHNRLYWYRQTLGQGPEFLTYFQNEAQLEKSRLLSDRFSAERPKGSFSTLEIQRTEQGDSAMYLCASSLSASTDTQYFGPGTRLTVL.